This note documents a single T cell receptor (beta chain) sequence. The target antigen is unknown. Trimming cost V 3 bases and J 7 bases, with 11 bases left between them. The germline V gene encodes CDR1 SGHRS and CDR2 YFSETQ. CDR3 size: 13 residues. The data derive from a study of response to subunit inactivated influenza vaccine. Study findings and constraints: Researchers suggested that each seasonal influenza vaccination recruits few new T cells.

Using its own MiXCR run on the RT-PCR reads, TCRdb lists one record per CDR3 protein. The sample gives about 780,000 distinct CDR3 sequences, approximately 18% of which show up once; roughly 10% is in the top ten. This sequence originates from a man aged 50 to 59 who received an inactivated influenza vaccine. Source: PBMCs from blood, taken about 5 days after vaccination. The gene calls are TRBV5-1 and TRBJ2-1; D possibly corresponds to TRBD1 (6 bases). The CDR3 sequence is CASSWTVTNEQFF. The CDR3 nucleotides read TGCGCCAGCAGCTGGACAGTGACTAATGAGCAGTTCTTC.